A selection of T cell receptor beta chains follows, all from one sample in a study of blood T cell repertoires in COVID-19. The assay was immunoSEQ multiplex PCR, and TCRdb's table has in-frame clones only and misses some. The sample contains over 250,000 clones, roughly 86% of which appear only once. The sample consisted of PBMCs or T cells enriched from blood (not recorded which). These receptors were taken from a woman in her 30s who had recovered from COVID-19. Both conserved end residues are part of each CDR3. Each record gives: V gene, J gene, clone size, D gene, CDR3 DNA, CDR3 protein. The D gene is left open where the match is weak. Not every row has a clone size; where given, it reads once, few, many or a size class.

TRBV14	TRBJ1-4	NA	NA	TGTGCCAGCAGCCGCGAGCAGGGGACTAATGAAAAACTGTTTTTT	CASSREQGTNEKLFF
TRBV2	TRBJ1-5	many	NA	TGTGCCAGCAGTGATGCGACAGGTGGGGTCGGGCAGCCCCAGCATTTT	CASSDATGGVGQPQHF
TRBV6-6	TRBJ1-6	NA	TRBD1	TGTGCCAGCAGTCTTCAGGGGGAAGTTAAATCACCCCTCCACTTT	CASSLQGEVKSPLHF
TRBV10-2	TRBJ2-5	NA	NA	TGCGCCAGCAGGGGACAGGGGATGAAGCGGGGGGGCGTTTTGGAGACCCAGTACTTC	CASRGQGMKRGGVLETQYF
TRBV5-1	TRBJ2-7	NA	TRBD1	TGCGCCAGCACCCCAGGACAGGGCCCCTACGAGCAGTACTTC	CASTPGQGPYEQYF
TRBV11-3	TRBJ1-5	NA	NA	TGTGCCAGCAGCTTAGACGGTCTGAGGAGGCCCCAGCATTTT	CASSLDGLRRPQHF
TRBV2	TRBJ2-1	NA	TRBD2	TGTGCCAGCACCCCAACTAGCGATGAGCAGTTCTTC	CASTPTSDEQFF
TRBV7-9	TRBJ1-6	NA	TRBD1	TGTGCCAGCAGCTTAGGCCGACAGGGATGGGGGGTTGATAATTCACCCCTCCACTTT	CASSLGRQGWGVDNSPLHF
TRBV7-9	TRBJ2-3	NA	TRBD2	TGTGCCAGCAGCCAATTACATACTGGCCTAGCGGAGGCAGATACGCAGTATTTT	CASSQLHTGLAEADTQYF
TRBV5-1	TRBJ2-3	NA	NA	TGCGCCAGCAGCTTGGTCGGTGTCACAGATACGCAGTATTTT	CASSLVGVTDTQYF
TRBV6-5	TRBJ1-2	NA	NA	TGTGCCAGCAGTTATCAGGGCTCCTATGGCTACACCTTC	CASSYQGSYGYTF
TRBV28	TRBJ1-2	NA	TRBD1	TGTGCCAGCCTCGGCAGGGGGCGGGATGGCTACACCTTC	CASLGRGRDGYTF
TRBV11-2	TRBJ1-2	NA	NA	TGTGCCAGCAGCTACCGAAGGGACTCTGGCTACACCTTC	CASSYRRDSGYTF
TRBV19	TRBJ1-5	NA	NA	TGTGCCAGTAAGGAGGCGGTTTATAGCAATCAGCCCCAGCATTTT	CASKEAVYSNQPQHF
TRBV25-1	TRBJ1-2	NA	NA	TGTGCCAGCAGTGTGAGTTACTATGGCTACACCTTC	CASSVSYYGYTF
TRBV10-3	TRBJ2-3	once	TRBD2	TGTGCCATCAGTTCTTCAAATGGACTAGCGGGGGAAGCTACGCAGTATTTT	CAISSSNGLAGEATQYF
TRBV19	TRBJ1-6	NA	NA	TGTGCCAGTAGTCTACAGGAGACCTATAATTCACCCCTCCACTTT	CASSLQETYNSPLHF
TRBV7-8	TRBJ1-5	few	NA	TGTGCCAGCAGCTTAGACAGGGCCCAGCCCCAGCATTTT	CASSLDRAQPQHF
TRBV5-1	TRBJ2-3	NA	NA	TGCGCCAGCAGCTTTGCCACGGGACTCCTCCGAGATACGCAGTATTTT	CASSFATGLLRDTQYF
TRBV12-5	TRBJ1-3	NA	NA	TGTGCTAGTGGTTTGGCCCCGGGAAACACCATATATTTT	CASGLAPGNTIYF
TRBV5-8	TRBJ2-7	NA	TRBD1	TGTGCCAGCAGCTTGGACCCCGGGACAGGGGTCGAGCAGTACTTC	CASSLDPGTGVEQYF
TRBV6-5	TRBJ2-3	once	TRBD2	TGTGCCAGCAGACTACTAGCGCTCCCCCCGGATACGCAGTATTTT	CASRLLALPPDTQYF
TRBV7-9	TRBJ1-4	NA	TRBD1	TGTGCCAGCAGCTTAGGTGGGACAGGTATGGAATACGAAAAACTGTTTTTT	CASSLGGTGMEYEKLFF
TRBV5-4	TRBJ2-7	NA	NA	TGTGCCAGCAGCGAAAAACAGGGAGCTTACTCCTACGAGCAGTACTTC	CASSEKQGAYSYEQYF
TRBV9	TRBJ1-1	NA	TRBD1	TGTGCCAGCAGCGAGATAGGACAGGCAGGGTACACTGAAGCTTTCTTT	CASSEIGQAGYTEAFF
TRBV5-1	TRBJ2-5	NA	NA	TGCGCCAGCAGAGGCGGAGGGAGCCAAGAGACCCAGTACTTC	CASRGGGSQETQYF
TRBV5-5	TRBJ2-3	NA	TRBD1	TGTGCCAGCAGCTTGGGGCCTCGGGACAGCTCCACAGATACGCAGTATTTT	CASSLGPRDSSTDTQYF
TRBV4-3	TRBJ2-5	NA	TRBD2	TGCGCCAGCAGCCAAGATCTGTGGCGGCCTAGCGGGTACCAAGAGACCCAGTACTTC	CASSQDLWRPSGYQETQYF
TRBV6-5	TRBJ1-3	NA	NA	TGTGCCAGCAGACAAAGCTCTGGAAACACCATATATTTT	CASRQSSGNTIYF
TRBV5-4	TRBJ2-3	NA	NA	TGTGCCAGCAGGCCCTCCAGCGGATTCACAGATACGCAGTATTTT	CASRPSSGFTDTQYF
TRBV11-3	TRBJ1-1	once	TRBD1	TGTGCCAGCAGCTGCGGACAGGGGGCGAGATGGCGAACTGAGTGCGAAGCTTTCTTT	CASSCGQGARWRTECEAFF
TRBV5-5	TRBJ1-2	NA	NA	TGTGCCAGCAGCAACCGGGACACCCACTATGGCTACACCTTC	CASSNRDTHYGYTF
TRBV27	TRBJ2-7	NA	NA	TGTGCCAGCAGTATCTCGGGATTCGCCTACGAGCAGTACTTC	CASSISGFAYEQYF
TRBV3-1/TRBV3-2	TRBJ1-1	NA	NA	TGTGCCAGCAGCCAAGTTATGGAGGGGCGGACTGAAGCTTTCTTT	CASSQVMEGRTEAFF
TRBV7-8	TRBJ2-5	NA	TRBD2	TGTGCCAGCACCCCCGGGAGGACCCAAGAGACCCAGTACTTC	CASTPGRTQETQYF
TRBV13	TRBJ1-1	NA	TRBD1	TGTGCCAGCAGCTTAAGGGGACAGGGGGTCCAGAACACTGAAGCTTTCTTT	CASSLRGQGVQNTEAFF
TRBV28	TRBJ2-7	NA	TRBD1	TGTGCCAGCCGGACAGGGGCCTACGAGCAGTACTTC	CASRTGAYEQYF
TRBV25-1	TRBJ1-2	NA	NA	TGTGCCAGCAGTGAATCAGACAGATACTATGGCTACACCTTC	CASSESDRYYGYTF
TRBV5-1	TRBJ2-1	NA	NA	TGCGCCAGCAGCTTGGAGGGGGTCTACAATGAGCAGTTCTTC	CASSLEGVYNEQFF
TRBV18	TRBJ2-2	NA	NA	TGTGCCAGCTCACCAAGTCAGCAACAGGGCTATTACACCGGGGAGCTGTTTTTT	CASSPSQQQGYYTGELFF
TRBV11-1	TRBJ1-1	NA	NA	TGTGCCAGCGGCGCGGGGGAGGGTGGCGTGAACACTGAAGCTTTCTTT	CASGAGEGGVNTEAFF
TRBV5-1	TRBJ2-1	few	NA	TGCGCCAGCAGCTTGGAACCGGGGGTCCACAATGAGCAGTTCTTC	CASSLEPGVHNEQFF
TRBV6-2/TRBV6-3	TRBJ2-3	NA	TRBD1	TGTGCCAGCAGTTACTCTCGACAGGGGTGGTATTTT	CASSYSRQGWYF
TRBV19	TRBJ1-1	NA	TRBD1	TGTGCCAGTAGCCGACAGGGGGTCACTGAAGCTTTCTTT	CASSRQGVTEAFF
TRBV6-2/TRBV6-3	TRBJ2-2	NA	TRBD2	TGTGCCAGCAGTTCGTATCCAGCGGGGGGGCGCACCGGGGAGCTGTTTTTT	CASSSYPAGGRTGELFF
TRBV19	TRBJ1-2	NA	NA	TGTGCCAGTAGTATAGGGCCAGGGAACGGCTATGGCTACACCTTC	CASSIGPGNGYGYTF
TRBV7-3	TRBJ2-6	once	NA	TGTGCCAGCAGCTTTACCTCAGGGGCTGGGGCCAACGTCCTGACTTTC	CASSFTSGAGANVLTF
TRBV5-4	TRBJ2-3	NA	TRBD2	TGTGCCAGCAGCTTCCCTAGCGGGGGGGCCTCAGATACGCAGTATTTT	CASSFPSGGASDTQYF
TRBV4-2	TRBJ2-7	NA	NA	TGTGCCAGCAGCCAAGATACCAGCGGATTTTGGTACGAGCAGTACTTC	CASSQDTSGFWYEQYF
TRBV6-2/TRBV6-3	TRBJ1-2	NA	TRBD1	TGTGCCAGCAGTCGAACCCCGACAGGGCTCGGCTATGGCTACACCTTC	CASSRTPTGLGYGYTF
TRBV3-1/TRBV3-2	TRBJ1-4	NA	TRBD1	TGTGCCAGCAGCCGGACAGGCAATGAAAAACTGTTTTTT	CASSRTGNEKLFF
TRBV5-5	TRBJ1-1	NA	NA	TGTGCCAGCAGCCCCCTACCCCTGAACACTGAAGCTTTCTTT	CASSPLPLNTEAFF
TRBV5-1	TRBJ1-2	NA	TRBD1	TGCGCCAGCAGCTGGGCAGGGGGCGACTATGGCTACACCTTC	CASSWAGGDYGYTF
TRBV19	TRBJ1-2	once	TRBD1	TGTGCCAGTAGTATACCCCCTAGGGGGCGAGGCTACACCTTC	CASSIPPRGRGYTF
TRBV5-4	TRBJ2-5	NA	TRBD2	TGTGCCAGCAGCTTGGGCGGGGGGGAGGAGACCCAGTACTTC	CASSLGGGEETQYF
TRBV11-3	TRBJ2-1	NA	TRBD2	TGTGCCAGCAGCCTACGGACTAGCGGGGGGGCTTCGGCTGAGCAGTTCTTC	CASSLRTSGGASAEQFF
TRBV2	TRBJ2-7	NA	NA	TGTGCCAGCAGTGCCCTGCCAGGGATGGGCGAGCAGTACTTC	CASSALPGMGEQYF
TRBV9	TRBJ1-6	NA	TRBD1	TGTGCCATCAGGGGGGCGCTTTATAATTCACCCCTCCACTTT	CAIRGALYNSPLHF